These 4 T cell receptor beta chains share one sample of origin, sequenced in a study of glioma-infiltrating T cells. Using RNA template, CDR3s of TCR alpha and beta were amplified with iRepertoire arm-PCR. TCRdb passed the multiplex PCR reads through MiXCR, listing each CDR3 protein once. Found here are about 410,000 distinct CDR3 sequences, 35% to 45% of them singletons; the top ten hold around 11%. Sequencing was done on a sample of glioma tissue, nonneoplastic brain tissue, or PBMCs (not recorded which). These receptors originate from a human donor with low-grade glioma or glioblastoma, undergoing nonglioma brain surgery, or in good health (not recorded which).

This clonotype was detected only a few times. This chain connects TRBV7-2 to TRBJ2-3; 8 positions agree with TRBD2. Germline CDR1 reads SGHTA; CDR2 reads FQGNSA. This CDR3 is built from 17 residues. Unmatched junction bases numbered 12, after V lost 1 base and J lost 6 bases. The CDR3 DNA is TGTGCCAGCAGCTTAGGGGTCACTAGCGGTGGAACGGATACGCAGTATTTT. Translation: CASSLGVTSGGTDTQYF.

CDR3 DNA: TGTGCCAGCAGCCCTACCGGACCCGGGGAGCTGTTTTTT. It is translated as CASSPTGPGELFF. The rearrangement uses TRBV7-6 and TRBJ2-2; D is uncertain. Germline V gives CDR1 SGHVS, CDR2 FNYEAQ. The CDR3 contains 13 residues. The V end lost 5 bases, the J end lost 6 bases, and 10 bases lay between the germline ends.

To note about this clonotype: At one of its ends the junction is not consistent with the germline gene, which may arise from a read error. The CDR3 loop reads CATNRGEGVDYGYTF. The CDR3 DNA follows: TGTGCCACCAACAGAGGAGAGGGGGTTGACTATGGCTACACCTTC. V is TRBV15 and J is TRBJ1-2; D may be TRBD1 (6 bases). This CDR3 has 15 residues. Germline assignment: CDR1 LNHNV and CDR2 YYDKDF (reference sequence).

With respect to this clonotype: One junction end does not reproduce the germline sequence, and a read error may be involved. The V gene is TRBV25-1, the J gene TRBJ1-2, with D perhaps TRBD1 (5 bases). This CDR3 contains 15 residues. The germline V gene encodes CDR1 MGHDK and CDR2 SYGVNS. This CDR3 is CASEDSSVWGSGHTF. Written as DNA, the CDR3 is TGTGCCAGCGAGGATAGCTCCGTGTGGGGCAGTGGCCACACCTTC.